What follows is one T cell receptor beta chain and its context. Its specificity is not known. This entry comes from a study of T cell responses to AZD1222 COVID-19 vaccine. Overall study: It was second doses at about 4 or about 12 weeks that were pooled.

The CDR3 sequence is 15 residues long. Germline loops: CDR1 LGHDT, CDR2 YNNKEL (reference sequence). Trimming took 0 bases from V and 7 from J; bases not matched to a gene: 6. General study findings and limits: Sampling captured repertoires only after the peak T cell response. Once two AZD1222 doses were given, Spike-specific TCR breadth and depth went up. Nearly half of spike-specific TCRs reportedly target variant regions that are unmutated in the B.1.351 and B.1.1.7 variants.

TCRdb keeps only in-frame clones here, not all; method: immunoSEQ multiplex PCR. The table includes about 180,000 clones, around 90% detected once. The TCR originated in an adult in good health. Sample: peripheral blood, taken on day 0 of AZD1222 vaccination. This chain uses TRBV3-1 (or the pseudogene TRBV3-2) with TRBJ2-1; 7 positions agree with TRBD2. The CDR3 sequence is CASSQDLAGVNEQFF. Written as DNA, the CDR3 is TGTGCCAGCAGCCAAGATCTTGCGGGAGTTAATGAGCAGTTCTTC.